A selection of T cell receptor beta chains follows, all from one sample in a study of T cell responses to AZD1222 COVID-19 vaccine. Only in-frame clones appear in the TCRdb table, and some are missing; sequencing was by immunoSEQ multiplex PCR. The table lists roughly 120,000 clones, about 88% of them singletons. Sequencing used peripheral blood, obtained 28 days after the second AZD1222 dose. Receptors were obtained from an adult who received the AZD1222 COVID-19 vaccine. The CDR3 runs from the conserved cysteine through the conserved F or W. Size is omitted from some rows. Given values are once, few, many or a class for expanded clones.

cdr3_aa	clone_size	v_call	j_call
CASRNFVELFF	-	TRBV28	TRBJ2-2
CASSYRDRDYEQYF	-	TRBV6-5	TRBJ2-7
CASSFGRGAHYGYTF	-	TRBV27	TRBJ1-2
CASSRVGTEAFF	-	TRBV6-5	TRBJ1-1
CASSQEGQGAGGELFF	-	TRBV4-3	TRBJ2-2
CASSVVGTEISEQYF	once	TRBV9	TRBJ2-7
CARSLGGETQYF	-	TRBV5-1	TRBJ2-5
CTSVTGTSGYNEQFF	-	TRBV1	TRBJ2-1
CASSQGHPNYGYTF	-	TRBV14	TRBJ1-2
CASSPPGSVNTEAFF	-	TRBV18	TRBJ1-1
CAISVRGGYEQYF	-	TRBV10-3	TRBJ2-7
CATGFIGNEKLFF	-	TRBV28	TRBJ1-4
CASSSGAYSNQPQHF	-	TRBV6-2/TRBV6-3	TRBJ1-5
CASSWPGEEKLFF	-	TRBV19	TRBJ1-4
CASSFLPGATEAFF	-	TRBV11-3	TRBJ1-1
CASSFIGSGGYEQYF	-	TRBV28	TRBJ2-7
CASSRTEIDGYTF	-	TRBV19	TRBJ1-2
CATSLEVGGDTQYF	few	TRBV15	TRBJ2-3
CASSQDWGRMTNVLTF	-	TRBV4-3	TRBJ2-6
CASSLLGTPYEQYF	-	TRBV5-4	TRBJ2-7
CASSLGRDRVQSEQFF	-	TRBV11-2	TRBJ2-1
CASSLGGLENQPQHF	-	TRBV7-8	TRBJ1-5
CASRFEGARYGYTF	-	TRBV7-2	TRBJ1-2
CASSLQRRSEQYF	-	TRBV7-2	TRBJ2-7
CASRGTAPNSPLHF	-	TRBV27	TRBJ1-6
CASSVGVTASQNYGYTF	-	TRBV9	TRBJ1-2
CASSPGQGYNEQFF	-	TRBV27	TRBJ2-1
CASNGGLLSQYF	-	TRBV28	TRBJ2-5
CAWSVRSTDTQYF	-	TRBV30	TRBJ2-3
CASSGVQGRGAGYTF	-	TRBV5-4	TRBJ1-2
CASSRGTYSNQPQHF	few	TRBV3-1/TRBV3-2	TRBJ1-5
CASSLDPGTGTGTEAFF	-	TRBV5-1	TRBJ1-1
CASSSGGREYF	-	TRBV27	TRBJ2-7
CASSLRGNYEQYF	-	TRBV12-3/TRBV12-4	TRBJ2-7
CASSLSPGDEQFF	-	TRBV7-3	TRBJ2-1
CASMDSGTGSAEAFF	-	TRBV25-1	TRBJ1-1
CASSYRSYEQYF	-	TRBV6-2/TRBV6-3	TRBJ2-7
CASSGASGTTDTQYF	once	TRBV19	TRBJ2-3
CASSDRLMNTEAFF	-	TRBV7-2	TRBJ1-1
CALSRDRTSYEQYF	few	TRBV30	TRBJ2-7
CASSQGRNTIYF	-	TRBV5-6	TRBJ1-3
CASSYRTGWLEAFF	-	TRBV2	TRBJ1-1
CASSPPGRYLSANYGYTF	-	TRBV11-2	TRBJ1-2
CASSIYRGPDQPQHF	-	TRBV19	TRBJ1-5
CASEARGQGHGYTF	-	TRBV19	TRBJ1-2
CASSYSRGRGGELFF	-	TRBV6-5	TRBJ2-2
CASRTGPNTEAFF	-	TRBV6-5	TRBJ1-1
CASSLVHGELFF	-	TRBV27	TRBJ2-2
CASRIQSSYNSPLHF	once	TRBV2	TRBJ1-6
CASTTGTARTQYF	-	TRBV27	TRBJ2-5
CASSPQVWGVITLHF	few	TRBV2	TRBJ1-6
CASSHQMGPPDEQYF	-	TRBV3-1/TRBV3-2	TRBJ2-7